This TCR beta chain is drawn from a study of T-cell memory formation after mild COVID-19. Study information: TCR clusters mostly belonged to single donors.

The J segment lost 5 bases and the V segment lost 7 bases, leaving 9 bases of the junction unmatched. The CDR3 covers 14 residues. This clonotype was seen a handful of times. The antigen is unknown. Study-level points and caveats: CM and EM subsets held most contracting CD4+ clones; EMRA held CD8+ ones. SARS-CoV-2 specificity of second-wave clones peaking day 37 was unconfirmed. Memory sampled before infection contained some responding clones, suggesting cross-reactive memory joined.

TCRdb independently ran MiXCR on the 5' RACE reads; one entry per CDR3 protein. The sample comprises just over 300,000 distinct CDR3 sequences, less than 20% of which are singletons, and roughly 21% rests with the top ten. The chain joins TRBV23-1 to TRBJ2-3; 7 nucleotides match TRBD2. TRBV23-1 is flagged as an ORF with uncertain function. The sample comprised PBMCs or a T cell subset sorted from them (not recorded which). The origin of this receptor is a man younger than 35 who had mild COVID-19 (a few samples of this study predate the infection). Cell type and time point are not known. The CDR3 DNA reads TGCGCCAGCATCCGGGGGGAGTTAGTAGATACGCAGTATTTT. This codes for CASIRGELVDTQYF.